The 3 T cell receptor beta chains in this list originate from one sample, sequenced in a study of blood T cell repertoires in COVID-19 (TCRdb year 2020). The library was built by means of the immunoSEQ multiplex PCR assay. The table was pulled from immuneACCESS by TCRdb, which kept in-frame rearrangements only. Such tables lose some clones; where checked, under half of the loss comes from unresolved V genes, and the rest has no known cause. Counted in this sample were about 30,000 clones; approximately 86% of them appeared once. The ten largest clones take up around 10% of the sample. The specimen sequenced was peripheral blood. The receptor source for this set is a human donor in a cohort sampled during active COVID-19. The donor label of this sample is uncertain.

The genes are TRBV5-4 and TRBJ1-6, with D perhaps matching TRBD1 (6 bases). Per germline, CDR1 SGHNT and CDR2 YYREEE (reference sequence). The CDR3 sequence is 15 residues long. Trimming took 3 bases from V and 7 from J, leaving 14 bases between them. CDR3 sequence: CASSSAGAGNSPLHF. For the CDR3, the DNA is TGTGCCAGCAGCTCCGCGGGGGCGGGGAATTCACCCCTCCACTTT.

The genes are TRBV5-1 and TRBJ1-6; 7 nucleotides agree with TRBD1. Germline lookup yields CDR1 SGHRS and CDR2 YFSETQ. Trimming removed 0 bases from V and 10 bases from J; junction bases left unmatched: 7. The CDR3 sequence is 15 residues long. The CDR3 DNA sequence: TGCGCCAGCAGCTTGGTTGCAGGGGGAGAATCACCCCTCCACTTT. It encodes CASSLVAGGESPLHF.

The chain joins TRBV10-2 to TRBJ2-7; unclear D gene. There are 16 residues in the CDR3. Trimming stripped 2 bases from V and 0 bases from J, with 14 bases between. Germline assignment: CDR1 WSHSY and CDR2 SAAADI. CDR3 region: CASSEPLTGASYEQYF. CDR3 sequence (DNA): TGCGCCAGCAGTGAGCCCCTTACCGGTGCCTCCTACGAGCAGTACTTC.